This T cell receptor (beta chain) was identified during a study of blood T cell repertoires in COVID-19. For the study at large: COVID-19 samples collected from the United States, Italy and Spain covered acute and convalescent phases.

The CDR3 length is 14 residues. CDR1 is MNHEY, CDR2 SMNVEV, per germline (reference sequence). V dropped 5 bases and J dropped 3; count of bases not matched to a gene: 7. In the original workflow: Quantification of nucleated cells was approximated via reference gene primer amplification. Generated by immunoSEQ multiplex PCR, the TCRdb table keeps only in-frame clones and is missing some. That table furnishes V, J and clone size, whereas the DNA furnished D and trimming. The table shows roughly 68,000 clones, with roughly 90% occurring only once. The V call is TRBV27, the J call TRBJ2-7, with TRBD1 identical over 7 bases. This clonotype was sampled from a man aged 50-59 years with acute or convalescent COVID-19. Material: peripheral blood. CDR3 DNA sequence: TGTGCCAGCAGTCGCCGGACAGGATACTACGAGCAGTACTTC. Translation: CASSRRTGYYEQYF.